Shown below are 29 T cell receptor beta chains from a single sample sequenced in a study of early T cells in non-severe SARS-CoV-2 infection. TCRdb itself ran the 5' RACE reads through MiXCR, one entry per CDR3 protein. Counted here are approximately 76,000 distinct CDR3 sequences, under 15% occurring once; the ten biggest clones make up roughly 1.3%. The specimen was whole blood. The receptors were sampled from an adult who was a healthcare worker with PCR-confirmed SARS-CoV-2 infection or an uninfected control (not recorded which).

The chain recombines TRBV28 with TRBJ1-1; 9 bases are a match to TRBD1. Per germline, CDR1 MDHEN and CDR2 SYDVKM. V lost 6 bases to trimming and J lost 4 bases; unmatched junction nucleotides: 6. The CDR3 length is 14 residues. This CDR3 reads CASSNRGRITEAFF. CDR3 nucleotides: TGTGCCAGCAGCAACAGGGGGCGCATCACTGAAGCTTTCTTT.

This clonotype occurred many times. In nucleotides, the CDR3 is TGTGCCAGCAGCCGGGACCTCTTAGCAGATACGCAGTATTTT. This gives the protein CASSRDLLADTQYF. V usage is TRBV6-4 and J usage is TRBJ2-3; the D call may be TRBD1 or TRBD2 (5 bases each). Germline V CDR1 and CDR2: MRHNA, SNTAGT. CDR3 length equals 14 residues. Trimming took off 6 bases at V and 4 bases at J, with 14 bases between the two ends.

CDR3 protein: CSDQSSVPDTQYF. The CDR3 nucleotides are TGCAGCGACCAAAGTTCGGTACCAGATACGCAGTATTTT. V usage is TRBV29-1 and J usage is TRBJ2-3; D unresolved. CDR1 is SQVTM and CDR2 is ANQGSEA in the germline V gene. Trimming removed 7 bases from V and 4 bases from J, with 15 bases in between. The CDR3 is made up of 13 amino acids.

This clonotype was found many times. CDR3 in amino acids: CASTQDGAENTEAFF. The DNA of the CDR3 is TGTGCCAGCACTCAGGACGGGGCTGAGAACACTGAAGCTTTCTTT. The chain has TRBV2 and TRBJ1-1, with D perhaps TRBD1 (5 bases). The germline gives CDR1 SNHLY, CDR2 FYNNEI. The length of the CDR3 is 15 residues. V was shortened by 7 bases and J by 1 base, with 16 bases between the two germline ends.

This clonotype came up many times. V gene TRBV18 combines with J gene TRBJ2-7; TRBD1 might be the D (5 bases). Trimming cost V 2 bases and J 1 base, with 9 bases left between them. The CDR3 extends over 14 amino acids. Germline CDR1 is KGHSH and CDR2 is LQKENI. CDR3 region: CASSPNRPSYEQYF. For the CDR3, the DNA is TGTGCCAGCTCACCAAACAGGCCTTCCTACGAGCAGTACTTC. Full variable domain (remainder filled in from reference TRBV18 and TRBJ2-7): NAGVMQNPRHLVRRRGQEARLRCSPMKGHSHVYWYRQLPEEGLKFMVYLQKENIIDESGMPKERFSAEFPKEGPSILRIQQVVRGDSAAYFCASSPNRPSYEQYFGPGTRLTVT.

This clonotype was detected many times. This chain connects TRBV2 to TRBJ2-2; tentative D call: TRBD1 (6 bases). The CDR3 extends over 15 amino acids. V lost 5 bases to trimming and J lost 4 bases, with 14 bases between them. Germline V gives CDR1 SNHLY, CDR2 FYNNEI. The CDR3 region has the DNA TGTGCCAGCAGTCTTAAACAGGGATTCACCGGGGAGCTGTTTTTT. It translates to CASSLKQGFTGELFF. Drawing the rest from reference TRBV2 and TRBJ2-2, the complete variable domain is EPEVTQTPSHQVTQMGQEVILRCVPISNHLYFYWYRQILGQKVEFLVSFYNNEISEKSEIFDDQFSVERPDGSNFTLKIRSTKLEDSAMYFCASSLKQGFTGELFFGEGSRLTVL.

This clonotype was counted between two and nine times. This sequence may be a read error, since a much larger clone differs from it by one base. This sequence joins TRBV25-1 and TRBJ2-2, with 8 bases lining up with TRBD1. Germline V gives CDR1 MGHDK, CDR2 SYGVNS. The CDR3 totals 15 residues. The CDR3 is CVSSDGQGATGELFF. CDR3 DNA: TGTGTCAGCAGTGATGGACAGGGTGCCACCGGGGAGCTGTTTTTT.

This clonotype was found many times. This chain joins TRBV10-3 and TRBJ2-3; D is uncertain. V shed 11 bases and J shed 6 bases, with 12 bases lying between them. The length of the CDR3 is 11 residues. Per germline, CDR1 ENHRY and CDR2 SYGVKD. CDR3 loop: CAPSSGDTQYF. The CDR3 region has the DNA TGTGCCCCTTCCTCCGGCGATACGCAGTATTTT.

The sample holds many counts of this clonotype. The chain couples TRBV30 to TRBJ1-1, with TRBD1 matching 9 bases. Germline V gene data show CDR1 as GTSNPN and CDR2 as SVGIG (reference sequence). The CDR3 is 15 residues long. J gave up 3 bases and V 3 bases, and 8 bases lay outside the gene matches. The CDR3 sequence is CAWSAERTGDTEAFF. The CDR3 DNA reads as TGTGCCTGGAGCGCTGAGCGGACAGGGGACACTGAAGCTTTCTTT.

The sample holds many counts of this clonotype. The chain recombines TRBV29-1 with TRBJ1-2; D might be TRBD1 (6 bases). V lost 3 bases and J 0 bases, leaving 11 bases between the germline ends. This CDR3 has 14 amino acids. Germline values: CDR1 SQVTM, CDR2 ANQGSEA. This CDR3 is CSVDTSGANYGYTF. The CDR3 DNA is TGCAGCGTTGATACATCAGGGGCTAACTATGGCTACACCTTC. Using reference TRBV29-1 and TRBJ1-2 for the parts outside the CDR3, the full variable domain is SAVISQKPSRDICQRGTSLTIQCQVDSQVTMMFWYRQQPGQSLTLIATANQGSEATYESGFVIDKFPISRPNLTFSTLTVSNMSPEDSSIYLCSVDTSGANYGYTFGSGTRLTVV.

This clonotype was counted ten times or more. The chain links TRBV29-1 to TRBJ2-3, with D tentatively TRBD1 or TRBD2 (5 bases each). V lost 1 base to trimming and J lost 4 bases, with 15 bases between them. The CDR3 length is 15 residues. Germline V gives CDR1 SQVTM, CDR2 ANQGSEA. The CDR3 region is CSVEGVSKGPDTQYF. CDR3 DNA sequence: TGCAGCGTTGAAGGAGTGTCGAAGGGACCAGATACGCAGTATTTT.

This clonotype was seen ten or more times. The rearrangement joins TRBV6-2 or TRBV6-3 to TRBJ2-5; 10 nucleotides line up with TRBD2. Unmatched junction bases numbered 11, after V lost 5 bases and J lost 2 bases. Germline CDR1 MNHEY, CDR2 SVGEGT. The CDR3 has 17 residues. CDR3: CASSLGLLAGIQETQYF. DNA of the CDR3: TGTGCCAGCAGTCTCGGGTTACTAGCGGGGATTCAAGAGACCCAGTACTTC.

This clonotype occurred many times. The chain joins TRBV12-5 to TRBJ1-1; D unresolved. Trimming took off 4 bases at V and 1 base at J, with 4 bases between the two ends. CDR1 LGHNT and CDR2 FRNRAP come from the germline V gene. This CDR3 comprises 12 residues. The CDR3 protein is CASGWTNTEAFF. The CDR3 region has the DNA TGTGCTAGTGGTTGGACGAACACTGAAGCTTTCTTT.

This clonotype was counted ten times or more. The rearrangement links TRBV11-2 to TRBJ2-7; 10 nucleotides line up with TRBD1. After removal of 5 bases from V and 3 bases from J, the junction contained 7 bases not matched to a gene. The CDR3 extends over 15 amino acids. Germline CDR1 reads SGHAT; CDR2 reads FQNNGV. This CDR3 is CASSPPGQGYYEQYF. The DNA of the CDR3 is TGTGCCAGCAGCCCCCCGGGACAGGGGTACTACGAGCAGTACTTC.

Note on this clonotype: With a much larger clone just one base away, this may be a read error. J is TRBJ2-1 and V is TRBV11-2, with 10 nucleotides matching TRBD2. The CDR3 spans 16 residues. Germline values: CDR1 SGHAT, CDR2 FQNNGV. V trimming: 6 bases; J trimming: 1 base; junction bases outside the gene matches: 6. This CDR3 reads CASRHRLAGSYNEQFF. DNA for the CDR3: TGTGCCAGCAGACACCGACTAGCGGGTTCCTACAATGAGCAGTTCTTC.

Remarks on this clonotype: A much bigger clone sits one base away, suggesting this may be a read error. V is TRBV28 and J is TRBJ1-1, with D unclear. The germline CDR1 and CDR2 sequences are MDHEN and SYDVKM. The CDR3 loop spans 12 amino acids. CDR3 protein: CPSINRGTEAFF. CDR3 bases: TGTCCCAGCATAAATAGAGGGACTGAAGCTTTCTTT. Together with reference TRBV28 and TRBJ1-1, the CDR3 gives the full variable domain: DVKVTQSSRYLVKRTGEKVFLECVQDMDHENMFWYRQDPGLGLRLIYFSYDVKMKEKGDIPEGYSVSREKKERFSLILESASTNQTSMYLCPSINRGTEAFFGQGTRLTVV.

In this sample, this clonotype turned up many times. This chain connects TRBV5-1 to TRBJ2-1; unclear D gene. V was shortened by 3 bases and J by 8 bases, with 18 bases between the two germline ends. The CDR3 contains 15 residues. Germline-derived CDR1 and CDR2 are SGHRS and YFSETQ. The DNA for the CDR3 is TGCGCCAGCAGCTCCGGGTCCACGTCTGGGGATGAGCAGTTCTTC. Its protein is CASSSGSTSGDEQFF. The whole variable domain, remainder taken from reference TRBV5-1 and TRBJ2-1, is KAGVTQTPRYLIKTRGQQVTLSCSPISGHRSVSWYQQTPGQGLQFLFEYFSETQRNKGNFPGRFSGRQFSNSRSEMNVSTLELGDSALYLCASSSGSTSGDEQFFGPGTRLTVL.

This clonotype was seen many times. The chain combines TRBV4-3 with TRBJ1-1; no clear D gene. The CDR3 totals 13 residues. V was cut by 10 bases and J by 2 bases, with 14 bases left in between. The germline CDR1 and CDR2 sequences are LGHNA and YSLEER. The DNA of the CDR3 is TGCGCCACCCAAGGAAATAGTAACACTGAAGCTTTCTTT. This sequence encodes CATQGNSNTEAFF.

The rearrangement uses TRBV24-1 and TRBJ2-7, with a tentative D call TRBD2 (6 bases). Germline V gives CDR1 KGHDR, CDR2 SFDVKD. The length of the CDR3 is 13 residues. The V end lost 0 bases, the J end lost 6 bases, and 8 bases lay between the germline ends. The CDR3 is CATSDLVGGEQYF. CDR3 DNA sequence: TGTGCCACCAGTGATTTGGTGGGGGGCGAGCAGTACTTC.

This clonotype occurred many times. The chain is built from TRBV7-8 and TRBJ2-6, with TRBD1 matching over 9 bases. Looked up from germline, CDR1 is SGHVS and CDR2 is FQNEAQ. The CDR3 is made up of 19 amino acids. The ends lost 1 base at V and 3 bases at J; junction bases unmatched: 10. This CDR3 is CASSLVSYGTGIGANVLTF. The CDR3 DNA reads as TGTGCCAGCAGCTTAGTATCGTACGGGACAGGGATTGGGGCCAACGTCCTGACTTTC.

This clonotype has at least ten counts. V and J are TRBV29-1 and TRBJ1-3; D call uncertain. The CDR3 has 13 residues. The V end was cut by 5 bases, the J end by 0 bases, with 8 bases between. Germline CDR1 reads SQVTM; CDR2 reads ANQGSEA. CDR3 loop: CSVSLYSGNTIYF. For the CDR3, the DNA is TGCAGCGTTAGTCTCTACTCTGGAAACACCATATATTTT.

On this clonotype: One end of the junction is discordant with germline, which a read error may explain. The CDR3 protein is CSARPGGYYGYTF. The CDR3 coding sequence is TGTAGCGCCCGGCCAGGAGGATACTATGGCTACACCTTC. The chain uses TRBV29-1 and TRBJ1-2; D gene unclear. The CDR3 is made up of 13 amino acids. Germline V CDR1 and CDR2: SQVTM, ANQGSEA.

The V and J genes are TRBV2 and TRBJ2-1; D remains unclear. This CDR3 has 12 amino acids. CDR1 is SNHLY and CDR2 is FYNNEI in the germline V gene. V was pared by 3 bases and J by 10 bases, with 10 bases between. For the CDR3, the DNA is TGTGCCAGCAGTGACGACTTCGGGGAGCAGTTCTTC. Protein: CASSDDFGEQFF.

The rearrangement joins TRBV28 to TRBJ2-1; D gene unclear. This CDR3 comprises 13 residues. The V end was cut by 7 bases, the J end by 10 bases, with 17 bases between. CDR1 is MDHEN and CDR2 is SYDVKM in the germline V gene. The CDR3 reads CASTAPWVREQFF. Written as DNA, the CDR3 is TGTGCCAGCACCGCACCGTGGGTAAGGGAGCAGTTCTTC.

The rearrangement links TRBV10-3 to TRBJ2-1, with D hard to call. V was cut by 6 bases and J by 5 bases, with 14 bases left in between. This CDR3 has 14 amino acids. Germline lookup yields CDR1 ENHRY and CDR2 SYGVKD. The CDR3 region is CAISSVLGNNEQFF. The CDR3 DNA follows: TGTGCCATCAGCTCGGTTCTGGGCAACAATGAGCAGTTCTTC.

This chain joins TRBV2 and TRBJ1-2; no definite D call. Germline lookup yields CDR1 SNHLY and CDR2 FYNNEI. The CDR3 covers 11 residues. V was cut by 6 bases and J by 3 bases, with 5 bases left in between. CDR3 nucleotide sequence: TGTGCCAGCAGGATCCACTATGGCTACACCTTC. Protein sequence: CASRIHYGYTF.

The sample holds many counts of this clonotype. The chain has TRBV11-2 and TRBJ1-1; D is uncertain. Trimming took off 0 bases at V and 5 bases at J, with 7 bases between the two ends. The CDR3 covers 13 residues. Germline V gene lookup returns CDR1 SGHAT and CDR2 FQNNGV. CDR3 sequence: CASSLDPQTEAFF. The CDR3 DNA reads TGTGCCAGCAGCTTAGATCCCCAGACTGAAGCTTTCTTT.

This clonotype was seen many times. The J gene is TRBJ2-3, the V gene TRBV5-1; D is unresolved. Germline V gives CDR1 SGHRS, CDR2 YFSETQ. This CDR3 spans 14 amino acids. V lost 0 bases to trimming and J lost 1 base, with 6 bases between them. CDR3 in amino acids: CASSLDRGTDTQYF. Written as DNA, the CDR3 is TGCGCCAGCAGCTTGGATAGGGGCACAGATACGCAGTATTTT. The whole variable domain, remainder taken from reference TRBV5-1 and TRBJ2-3, is KAGVTQTPRYLIKTRGQQVTLSCSPISGHRSVSWYQQTPGQGLQFLFEYFSETQRNKGNFPGRFSGRQFSNSRSEMNVSTLELGDSALYLCASSLDRGTDTQYFGPGTRLTVL.

This clonotype was counted many times. The genes are TRBV7-8 and TRBJ2-2; 8 bases are shared with TRBD2. Germline-derived CDR1 and CDR2 are SGHVS and FQNEAQ. The CDR3 has 16 residues. V lost 5 bases, J lost 0 bases, and 5 bases stayed unmatched. As DNA, the CDR3 is TGTGCCAGCAGCCCTGTACTAGCGGCGAACACCGGGGAGCTGTTTTTT. This translates into CASSPVLAANTGELFF.